This T cell receptor (beta chain) is drawn from a study of blood T cell repertoires in COVID-19. Repertoires were generated with immunoSEQ multiplex PCR, while TCRdb's copy carries only in-frame clones and drops some. The sample shows some 65,000 clones, almost 90% of them seen only once. The CDR3 loop spans 14 amino acids. V gave up 4 bases and J gave up 3 bases; unmatched junction bases: 2. CDR1 and CDR2 from the germline V gene are MNHEY and SVGAGI. This clonotype originated in a woman of 80 years or more with active COVID-19. Sequenced sample: peripheral blood. The chain carries TRBV6-5 and TRBJ2-1, with 8 nucleotides matching TRBD2. The CDR3 is CASSFGGDYNEQFF. CDR3 bases: TGTGCCAGCAGTTTCGGGGGGGACTACAATGAGCAGTTCTTC.